This is a list of T cell receptor beta chains from one sample in a study of identical twins. Each CDR3 protein is one row after TCRdb ran MiXCR on the 5' RACE reads. Of hundreds of thousands of distinct CDR3 sequences listed, less than 8% are singletons. These data were also reused for a study on yellow fever vaccine responses in identical twins.

The sample was memory (CD45RO+) T cells sorted from blood. The source of these receptors is a young woman in good health. CDR3s include the opening cysteine and the closing phenylalanine or tryptophan. D genes are given only for firm matches. Clone size is not always given. Where it is, it says once, few, many or a class for expanded clones.

CDR3	DNA	J	length	size	V	D
CASSWTGGSTDTQYF	TGTGCCAGCAGCTGGACAGGGGGCTCGACAGATACGCAGTATTTT	TRBJ2-3	15	few	TRBV12-3/TRBV12-4	TRBD1
CASSVTGAGYEQYF	TGTGCCAGCAGCGTAACAGGGGCGGGCTACGAGCAGTACTTC	TRBJ2-7	14	few	TRBV12-3/TRBV12-4	TRBD1
CSASPLQGYGNTIYF	TGCAGTGCTAGTCCCCTACAGGGGTATGGAAACACCATATATTTT	TRBJ1-3	15	-	TRBV20-1	TRBD1
CSAMGQGGRETQYF	TGCAGTGCTATGGGACAGGGGGGCAGAGAGACCCAGTACTTC	TRBJ2-5	14	many	TRBV20-1	TRBD1
CATSDSTGAGEKLFF	TGTGCCACCAGTGATTCTACAGGGGCGGGAGAAAAACTGTTTTTT	TRBJ1-4	15	few	TRBV24-1	TRBD1
CASSLNGKLFF	TGTGCCAGCAGCTTAAACGGAAAACTGTTTTTT	TRBJ1-4	11	many	TRBV7-9	-
CASSASSGPGELFF	TGTGCCAGCAGTGCAAGTTCGGGGCCCGGGGAGCTGTTTTTT	TRBJ2-2	14	-	TRBV6-1	-
CSASPLLPGELFF	TGCAGTGCTAGCCCATTACTCCCCGGGGAGCTGTTTTTT	TRBJ2-2	13	many	TRBV20-1	-
CASSQGMDTEAFF	TGTGCCAGCTCACAGGGTATGGACACTGAAGCTTTCTTT	TRBJ1-1	13	-	TRBV18	-
CASSQLDGDNSPLHF	TGTGCCAGCAGCCAACTGGACGGGGATAATTCACCCCTCCACTTT	TRBJ1-6	15	many	TRBV4-2	-
CAISERDSSTGELFF	TGTGCCATCAGTGAGAGGGACTCGAGCACCGGGGAGCTGTTTTTT	TRBJ2-2	15	few	TRBV10-3	-
CASSQDNPDNEQFF	TGCGCCAGCAGCCAAGATAACCCCGACAATGAGCAGTTCTTC	TRBJ2-1	14	few	TRBV4-3	-